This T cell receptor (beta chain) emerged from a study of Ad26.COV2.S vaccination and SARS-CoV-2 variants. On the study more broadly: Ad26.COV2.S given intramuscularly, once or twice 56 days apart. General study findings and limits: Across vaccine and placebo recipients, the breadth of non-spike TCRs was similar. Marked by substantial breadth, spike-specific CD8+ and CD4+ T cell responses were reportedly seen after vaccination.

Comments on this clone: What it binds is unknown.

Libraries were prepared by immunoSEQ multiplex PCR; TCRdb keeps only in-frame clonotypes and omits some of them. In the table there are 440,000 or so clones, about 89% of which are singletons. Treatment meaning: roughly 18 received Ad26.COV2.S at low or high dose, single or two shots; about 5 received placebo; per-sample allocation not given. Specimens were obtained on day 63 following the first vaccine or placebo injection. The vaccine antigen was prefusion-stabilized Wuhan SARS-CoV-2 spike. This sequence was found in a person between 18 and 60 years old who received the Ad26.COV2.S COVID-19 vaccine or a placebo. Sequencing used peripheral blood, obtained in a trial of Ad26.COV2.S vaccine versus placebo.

Here the CDR3 DNA reads TGTGCCAGCAGTGATACAGAATTCAATGAGCAGTTCTTC. Translated: CASSDTEFNEQFF. The genes are TRBV25-1 and TRBJ2-1; D is unresolved. The CDR3 is 13 amino acids. The germline V gene encodes CDR1 MGHDK and CDR2 SYGVNS. Trimming stripped 3 bases from V and 6 bases from J, with 9 bases between. Combining the CDR3 with reference TRBV25-1 and TRBJ2-1 gives the whole variable domain EADIYQTPRYLVIGTGKKITLECSQTMGHDKMYWYQQDPGMELHLIHYSYGVNSTEKGDLSSESTVSRIRTEHFPLTLESARPSHTSQYLCASSDTEFNEQFFGPGTRLTVL.